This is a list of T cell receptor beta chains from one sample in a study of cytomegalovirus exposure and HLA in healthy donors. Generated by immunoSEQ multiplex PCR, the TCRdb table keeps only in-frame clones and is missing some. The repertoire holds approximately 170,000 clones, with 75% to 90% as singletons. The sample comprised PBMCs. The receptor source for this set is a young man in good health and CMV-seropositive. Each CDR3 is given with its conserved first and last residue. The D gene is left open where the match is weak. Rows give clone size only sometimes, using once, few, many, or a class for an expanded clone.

DNA: TGTGCCACCACTACCCGGGACAGGGTCTACGAGCAGTACTTC
CDR3: CATTTRDRVYEQYF
length: 14
size: NA
D: TRBD1
V: TRBV6-1
J: TRBJ2-7

DNA: TGTGCCTGGAGTGTACCCGGGACTGGGGGCGAGCAGTACTTC
CDR3: CAWSVPGTGGEQYF
length: 14
size: NA
D: NA
V: TRBV30
J: TRBJ2-7

DNA: TGTGCCAGCGGCAGTAGCGGCCCGGAGGCGCAGTATTTT
CDR3: CASGSSGPEAQYF
length: 13
size: NA
D: NA
V: TRBV6-6
J: TRBJ2-3

DNA: TGCGCCAGCAGCCAACCGACAGATAGTTTCACTGAAGCTTTCTTT
CDR3: CASSQPTDSFTEAFF
length: 15
size: NA
D: NA
V: TRBV4-1
J: TRBJ1-1

DNA: TGTGCCAGCAGTGTCCCCACCGGCGGGGAGCTGTTTTTT
CDR3: CASSVPTGGELFF
length: 13
size: many
D: NA
V: TRBV2
J: TRBJ2-2

DNA: TGCGCCAGCAGCCCGGCGGCGAACCCAGGGGGTGGCTACACCTTC
CDR3: CASSPAANPGGGYTF
length: 15
size: NA
D: TRBD1
V: TRBV5-1
J: TRBJ1-2

DNA: TGTGCCAGCAGCCCCTTGTGGAGTTCTAATGAGCAGTTCTTC
CDR3: CASSPLWSSNEQFF
length: 14
size: NA
D: NA
V: TRBV11-2
J: TRBJ2-1

DNA: TGTGCCAGCAGCTCGGACAGGGACGGTGAAAAACTGTTTTTT
CDR3: CASSSDRDGEKLFF
length: 14
size: NA
D: TRBD1
V: TRBV7-9
J: TRBJ1-4

DNA: TGCAGCGTTGACTCGGGAGTATCCTCCTACGAGCAGTACTTC
CDR3: CSVDSGVSSYEQYF
length: 14
size: NA
D: NA
V: TRBV29-1
J: TRBJ2-7

DNA: TGTGCCAGCAGCGTAGGGACAAATCAGCCCCAGCATTTT
CDR3: CASSVGTNQPQHF
length: 13
size: NA
D: NA
V: TRBV9
J: TRBJ1-5

DNA: TGTGCCAGCAGCGACGACAGTAAGCAGTTCTTC
CDR3: CASSDDSKQFF
length: 11
size: NA
D: NA
V: TRBV9
J: TRBJ2-1

DNA: TGCGCCAGCAGCCAAGATGGGGGAGGGAACACTGAAGCTTTCTTT
CDR3: CASSQDGGGNTEAFF
length: 15
size: once
D: NA
V: TRBV4-1
J: TRBJ1-1

DNA: TGTGCCAGCAGTTTACGGCAGGGGGGTTACGAGCAGTACTTC
CDR3: CASSLRQGGYEQYF
length: 14
size: many
D: NA
V: TRBV27
J: TRBJ2-7

DNA: TGTGCCAGCAGTCCCGGACAGGGGGGGGGCAATCAGCCCCAGCATTTT
CDR3: CASSPGQGGGNQPQHF
length: 16
size: NA
D: TRBD1
V: TRBV2
J: TRBJ1-5

DNA: TGTGCCAGTAGTATGCGGGGCGGCTCTGGGGCCAACGTCCTGACTTTC
CDR3: CASSMRGGSGANVLTF
length: 16
size: NA
D: NA
V: TRBV19
J: TRBJ2-6

DNA: TGCGCCAGCAGCCAGGAACAGGGGTTGGAGACCCAGTACTTC
CDR3: CASSQEQGLETQYF
length: 14
size: NA
D: TRBD1
V: TRBV4-1
J: TRBJ2-5

DNA: TGCGCCAGCAGCTCCCTCGGGACACAAGAGACCCAGTACTTC
CDR3: CASSSLGTQETQYF
length: 14
size: few
D: NA
V: TRBV5-1
J: TRBJ2-5

DNA: TGTGCCAGCAGCGTAGAAGGGGACATTCAGTACTTC
CDR3: CASSVEGDIQYF
length: 12
size: NA
D: NA
V: TRBV9
J: TRBJ2-4

DNA: TGTGCCAGCAGCCAGGGGACAGGGGCCACAGATACGCAGTATTTT
CDR3: CASSQGTGATDTQYF
length: 15
size: NA
D: TRBD1
V: TRBV6-5
J: TRBJ2-3

DNA: TGTGCCAGCAGCTGGGCGGGGACCGGGGAGCTGTTTTTT
CDR3: CASSWAGTGELFF
length: 13
size: few
D: NA
V: TRBV7-2
J: TRBJ2-2

DNA: TGTGCCAGCAGGTTAGCGGGGGCGCACACCGGGGAGCTGTTTTTT
CDR3: CASRLAGAHTGELFF
length: 15
size: once
D: TRBD2
V: TRBV27
J: TRBJ2-2

DNA: TGTGCCAGCAGTTTAGGTTTCCAGCGGGAGAAACCCGAGCAGTACTTC
CDR3: CASSLGFQREKPEQYF
length: 16
size: NA
D: TRBD2
V: TRBV28
J: TRBJ2-7

DNA: TGTGCCAGCAGCCAGGGCAGGGGCGGCTATGGCTACACCTTC
CDR3: CASSQGRGGYGYTF
length: 14
size: NA
D: NA
V: TRBV14
J: TRBJ1-2

DNA: TGTGCCAGCAGTTTGGGACTAACCTACGAGCAGTACTTC
CDR3: CASSLGLTYEQYF
length: 13
size: NA
D: TRBD2
V: TRBV27
J: TRBJ2-7

DNA: TGTGCCAGCAGTTTCCCCGGGGATACGCAGTATTTT
CDR3: CASSFPGDTQYF
length: 12
size: NA
D: NA
V: TRBV27
J: TRBJ2-3

DNA: TGTGCCAGTAGCATGCCCTCTTCGACAGAGCCGACCATGTCGGCTTTCTTT
CDR3: CASSMPSSTEPTMSAFF
length: 17
size: NA
D: NA
V: TRBV19
J: TRBJ1-1

DNA: TGTGCCATCAGTGCTGATTTAGACTACAATGAGCAGTTCTTC
CDR3: CAISADLDYNEQFF
length: 14
size: NA
D: NA
V: TRBV10-3
J: TRBJ2-1